The 2 T cell receptor beta chains below all came from one sample that was sequenced in a study of human T cells and chemical hapten exposure (dated by TCRdb to the early 2020s). The library was made by RACE. Sequencing took place on a NextSeq 500. Starting from the raw public reads, TCRdb applied fastp trimming at Q25, assembled clones with MiXCR and retained in-frame beta chains. Under each unique CDR3 protein, matching rows form one entry showing the most common genes and DNA. Here the sample has more than 90,000 distinct CDR3 sequences; roughly 10% occur a single time. Together, the top ten hold 2.5% to 4% of the sample. The time point label of this sample denotes: patch test 2, 6 weeks after DPC sensitization. The sample's treatment or condition, from its label and the paper: therapeutic diphenylcyclopropenone sensitization with weekly scalp DPC. Sequenced material: whole blood, taken in connection with sensitization to the hapten diphenylcyclopropenone (DPC). The receptor set was obtained from a woman aged 40 to 50 with alopecia areata. Some clones in this sample may be carry-over from other donors' samples.

This clonotype was observed a handful of times. The chain joins TRBV4-3 to TRBJ2-5; 7 bases are a match to TRBD2. V lost 0 bases, J lost 4 bases, and 14 bases stayed unmatched. The germline V gene encodes CDR1 LGHNA and CDR2 YSLEER. There are 18 residues in the CDR3. CDR3 amino acids: CASSQEREATSDTETQYF. CDR3 DNA: TGCGCCAGCAGCCAAGAACGAGAAGCTACTAGCGATACAGAGACCCAGTACTTC.

This clonotype was seen ten or more times. The CDR3 region has the DNA TGCGCCAGCAGCTTGGGAGGACAGGGGATGACACCCCTCCACTTT. Amino acid sequence: CASSLGGQGMTPLHF. The gene calls are TRBV5-1 and TRBJ1-6; 9 bases line up with TRBD1. The CDR3 totals 15 residues. Germline lookup yields CDR1 SGHRS and CDR2 YFSETQ. V lost 0 bases, J lost 11 bases, and 6 bases stayed unmatched.